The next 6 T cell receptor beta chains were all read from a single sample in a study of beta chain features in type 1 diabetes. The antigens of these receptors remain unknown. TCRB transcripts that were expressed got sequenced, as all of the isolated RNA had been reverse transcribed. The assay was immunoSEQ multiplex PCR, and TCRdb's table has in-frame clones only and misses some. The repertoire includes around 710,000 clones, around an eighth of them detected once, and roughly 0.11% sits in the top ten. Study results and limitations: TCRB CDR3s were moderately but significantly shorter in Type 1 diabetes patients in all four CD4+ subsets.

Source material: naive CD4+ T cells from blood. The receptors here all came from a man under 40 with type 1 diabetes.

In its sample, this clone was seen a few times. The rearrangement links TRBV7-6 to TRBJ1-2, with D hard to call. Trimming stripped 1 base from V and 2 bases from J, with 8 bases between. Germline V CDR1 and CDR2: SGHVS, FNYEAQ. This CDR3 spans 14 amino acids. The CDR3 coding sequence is TGTGCCAGCAGCTTAGGGTACGGGAACTATGGCTACACCTTC. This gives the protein CASSLGYGNYGYTF. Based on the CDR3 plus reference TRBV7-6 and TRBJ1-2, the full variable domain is GAGVSQSPRYKVTKRGQDVALRCDPISGHVSLYWYRQALGQGPEFLTYFNYEAQQDKSGLPNDRFSAERPEGSISTLTIQRTEQRDSAMYRCASSLGYGNYGYTFGSGTRLTVV.

The CDR3 protein is CASSQRWQVDTQYF. DNA of the CDR3: TGCGCCAGCAGCCAGCGTTGGCAGGTGGATACGCAGTATTTT. V and J are TRBV4-3 and TRBJ2-3, with D hard to call. Trimming took off 3 bases at V and 6 bases at J, with 13 bases between the two ends. Germline CDR1 is LGHNA and CDR2 is YSLEER. This CDR3 comprises 14 residues.

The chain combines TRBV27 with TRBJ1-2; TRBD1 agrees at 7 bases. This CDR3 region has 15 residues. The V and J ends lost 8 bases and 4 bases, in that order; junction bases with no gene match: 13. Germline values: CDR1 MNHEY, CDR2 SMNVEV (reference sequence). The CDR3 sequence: CASGRQGAYGYGYTF. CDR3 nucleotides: TGTGCCAGCGGCAGACAGGGAGCATATGGCTATGGCTACACCTTC.

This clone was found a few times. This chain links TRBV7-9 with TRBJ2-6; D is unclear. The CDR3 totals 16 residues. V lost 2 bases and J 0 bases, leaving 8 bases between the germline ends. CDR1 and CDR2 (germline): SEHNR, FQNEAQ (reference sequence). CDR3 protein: CASSLFQSSGANVLTF. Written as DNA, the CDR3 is TGTGCCAGCAGCTTATTTCAGAGCTCTGGGGCCAACGTCCTGACTTTC.

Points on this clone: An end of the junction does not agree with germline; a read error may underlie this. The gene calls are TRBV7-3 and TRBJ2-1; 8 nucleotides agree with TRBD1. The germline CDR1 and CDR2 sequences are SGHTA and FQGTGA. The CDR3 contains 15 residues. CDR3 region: CANSPGTGSYNEQFF. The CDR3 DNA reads TGTGCCAACAGCCCGGGGACAGGTTCCTACAATGAGCAGTTCTTC. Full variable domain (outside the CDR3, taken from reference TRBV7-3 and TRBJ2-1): GAGVSQTPSNKVTEKGKYVELRCDPISGHTALYWYRQSLGQGPEFLIYFQGTGAADDSGLPNDRFFAVRPEGSVSTLKIQRTERGDSAVYLCANSPGTGSYNEQFFGPGTRLTVL.

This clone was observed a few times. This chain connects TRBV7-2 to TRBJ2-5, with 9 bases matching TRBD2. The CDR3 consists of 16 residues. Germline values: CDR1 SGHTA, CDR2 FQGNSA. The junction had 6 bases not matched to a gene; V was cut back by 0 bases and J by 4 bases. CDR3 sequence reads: CASSLAQRGVRETQYF. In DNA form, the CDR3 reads TGTGCCAGCAGCTTAGCCCAGCGGGGGGTCCGAGAGACCCAGTACTTC.